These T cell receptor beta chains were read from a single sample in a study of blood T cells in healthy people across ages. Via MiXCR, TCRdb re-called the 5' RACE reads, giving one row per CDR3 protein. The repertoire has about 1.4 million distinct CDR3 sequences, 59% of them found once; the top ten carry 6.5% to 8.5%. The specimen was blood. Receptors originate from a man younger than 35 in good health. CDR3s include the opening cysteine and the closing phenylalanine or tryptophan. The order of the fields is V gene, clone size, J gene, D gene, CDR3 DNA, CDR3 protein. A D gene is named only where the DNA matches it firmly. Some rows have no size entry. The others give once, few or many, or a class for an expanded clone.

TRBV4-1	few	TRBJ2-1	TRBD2	TGCGCCAGCAGCCAAACCGGGACTAGCGTGTACAATGAGCAGTTCTTC	CASSQTGTSVYNEQFF
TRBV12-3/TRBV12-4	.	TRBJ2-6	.	TGTGCCAGCAGCTCCGGGACACCCTCTGGGGCCAACGTCCTGACTTTC	CASSSGTPSGANVLTF
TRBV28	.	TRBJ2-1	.	TGTGCCAGCAGTCCCCCACCCGGGACCAACAATGAGCAGTTCTTC	CASSPPPGTNNEQFF
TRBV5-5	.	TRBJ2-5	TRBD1	TGTGCCAGCAGCTCCTCGACAGGGGGGGAGACCCAGTACTTC	CASSSSTGGETQYF
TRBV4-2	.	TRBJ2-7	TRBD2	TGTGCCAGCAGCTACGCAGTCGCGGGAGAGAAGTACAATGAGCAGTACTTC	CASSYAVAGEKYNEQYF
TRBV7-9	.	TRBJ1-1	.	TGTGCCAGCAGCCCGGATCTGTGGGACACTGAAGCTTTCTTT	CASSPDLWDTEAFF
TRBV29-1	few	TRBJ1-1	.	TGCAGCGTTACCGTATCTGAAGCTTTCTTT	CSVTVSEAFF
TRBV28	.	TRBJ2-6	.	TGTGCCAGCAGTCCGCCAGTTTACAGGTCACAGACTGGGGCCAACGTCCTGACTTTC	CASSPPVYRSQTGANVLTF
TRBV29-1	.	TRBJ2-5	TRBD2	TGCAGCGTTGGACTAGCGGTAACAGACTCCTACAATGAGCAGTACTTC	CSVGLAVTDSYNEQYF
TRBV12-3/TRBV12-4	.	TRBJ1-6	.	TGTGCCAGCAGTCCCTCACAGGGAAACCATAATTCACCCCTCCACTTT	CASSPSQGNHNSPLHF
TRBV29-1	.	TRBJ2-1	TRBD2	TGCAGCGCCGTACTAGCGGGGGGGTCCAATGAGCAGTTCTTC	CSAVLAGGSNEQFF
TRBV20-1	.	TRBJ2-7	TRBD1	TGCAGTCCAACGGACAGGGGCTACGAGCAGTACTTC	CSPTDRGYEQYF
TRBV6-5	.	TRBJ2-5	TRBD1	TGTGCCAGCAGACGCTACAAAAAGACAGGGGAGCAGTACTTC	CASRRYKKTGEQYF
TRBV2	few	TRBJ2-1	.	TGTGCCAGCATTGGTCTCAGCTCCTACAATGAGCAGTTCTTC	CASIGLSSYNEQFF
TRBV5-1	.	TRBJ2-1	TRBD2	TGCGCCAGCAGCTTGGCTAGCGGGAGTACCGCTGAGCAGTTCTTC	CASSLASGSTAEQFF
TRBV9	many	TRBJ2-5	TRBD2	TGTGCCAGCAAACGACTAGCGGGGAACCAAGAGACCCAGTACTTC	CASKRLAGNQETQYF
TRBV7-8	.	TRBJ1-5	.	TGTGCCAGCAGCTTAGCGGGGGGATTCAATCAGCCCCAGCATTTT	CASSLAGGFNQPQHF
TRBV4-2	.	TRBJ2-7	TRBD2	TGTGCCAGCAGCCAAGACCGGTGGAGCGGGGCCTCCTACGAGCAGTACTTC	CASSQDRWSGASYEQYF
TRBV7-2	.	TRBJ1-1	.	TGTGCCAGCAGTCACCTCGGGTTTGGCGCTGAAGCTTTCTTT	CASSHLGFGAEAFF
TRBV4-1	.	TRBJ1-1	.	TGCGCCAGCAGCAACAAGGCGGGTTTTGAGGGAGCTTTCTTT	CASSNKAGFEGAFF
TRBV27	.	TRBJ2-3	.	TGTGCCAGCAGTTTTTCCGCGGGGATGGTAGATACGCAGTATTTT	CASSFSAGMVDTQYF
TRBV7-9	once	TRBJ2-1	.	TGTGCCAGCAGCTTGCCAATTCCGTCCCTCAATGAGCAGTTCTTC	CASSLPIPSLNEQFF
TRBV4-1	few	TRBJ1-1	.	TGCGCCAGCAGCCGGCCGGGTGAAGCTTTCTTT	CASSRPGEAFF
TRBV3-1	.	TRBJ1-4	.	TGTGCCAGCAGCCAAGAACTGAATGAAAAACTGTTTTTT	CASSQELNEKLFF
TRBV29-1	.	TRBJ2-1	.	TGCAGCGTTGATTCGTTCGTCCAGGGGCCCTACAATGAGCAGTTCTTC	CSVDSFVQGPYNEQFF
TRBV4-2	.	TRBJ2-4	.	TGTGCCAGCAGCCAAGACGTCGTGGACATTCAGTACTTC	CASSQDVVDIQYF
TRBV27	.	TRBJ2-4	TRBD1	TGTGCCAGCAGCGTTACAGGGGGCCCGAACATTCAGTACTTC	CASSVTGGPNIQYF
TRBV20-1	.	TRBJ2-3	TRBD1	TGCAGTGCCCAGGGGGCCACAGATACGCAGTATTTT	CSAQGATDTQYF
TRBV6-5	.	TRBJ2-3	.	TGTGCCAGCCAGAACTCTCCCCTAGATACGCAGTATTTT	CASQNSPLDTQYF
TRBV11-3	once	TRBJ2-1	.	TGTGCCAGCAGCTTAGGCCGGGACGGCGGGAAATACAATGAGCAGTTCTTC	CASSLGRDGGKYNEQFF
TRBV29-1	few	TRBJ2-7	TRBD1	TGCAGCGTTCACATTGACAGGGCGGCGGAGCAGTACTTC	CSVHIDRAAEQYF
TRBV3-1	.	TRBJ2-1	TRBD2	TGTGCCAGCAGCCGGAGGCTAGCGGGGTGGAGCTCCTACGAGCAGTTCTTC	CASSRRLAGWSSYEQFF
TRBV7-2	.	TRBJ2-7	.	TGTGCCAGCAGCCCAAACCCTGGCGAGCAGTACTTC	CASSPNPGEQYF
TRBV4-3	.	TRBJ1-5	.	TGCGCCAGCAGCCAAGATAAGTTGGGGGCCGGCAATCAGCCCCAGCATTTT	CASSQDKLGAGNQPQHF
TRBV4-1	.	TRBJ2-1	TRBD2	TGCGCCAGCAGCCATCTAGCGGAGACGGTGCTGGATGAGCAGTTCTTC	CASSHLAETVLDEQFF
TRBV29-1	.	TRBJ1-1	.	TGCAGCGTTGAAGCGCTGAACACTGAAGCTTTCTTT	CSVEALNTEAFF
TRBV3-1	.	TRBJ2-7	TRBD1	TGTGCCAGCAGCGATGACAGGGGCTTCTCCTACGAGCAGTACTTC	CASSDDRGFSYEQYF
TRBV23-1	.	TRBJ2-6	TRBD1	TGCGCCAGCAGTCGCCCACAGGGGGATCAAGGTACTGGGGCCAACGTCCTGACTTTC	CASSRPQGDQGTGANVLTF
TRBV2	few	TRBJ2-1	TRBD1	TGTGCCAGCGGACAGGGATTCAATGAGCAGTTCTTC	CASGQGFNEQFF
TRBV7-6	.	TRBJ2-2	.	TGTGCCAGCAGCTTGCGACACGGGGAGCTGTTTTTT	CASSLRHGELFF
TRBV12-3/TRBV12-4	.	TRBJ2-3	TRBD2	TGTGCCAGCAGTTTCGCCAGGACTAGCGGGGATACGCAGTATTTT	CASSFARTSGDTQYF
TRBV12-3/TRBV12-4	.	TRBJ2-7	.	TGTGCCAGCAGTGCGGACGGAGCCTACGAGCAGTACTTC	CASSADGAYEQYF